A single sample gave rise to the 13 T cell receptor beta chains below, sequenced in a study of T-cell reconstitution after alpha-beta-depleted transplantation in children. Unique molecular identifiers featured in how the TCRbeta library was prepared. In TCRdb, the PCR reads were re-called with MiXCR into one record per CDR3 protein. In the table there are about 600,000 distinct CDR3 sequences, about an eighth of which are singletons. The sequenced sample was PBMCs, mostly from graft donor cells, obtained 360 days after TCRalphabeta/CD19-depleted stem cell transplant. These receptors were obtained from a male patient between 5 and 17 years old who had a stem cell transplant for acute myeloid leukemia, so the T cells may come from the graft donor.

In this sample, this clonotype turned up a few times. CDR3 nucleotides: TGTGCCAGCAGGGCCTTAGGGGAATCCTACGAGCAGTACTTC. Protein: CASRALGESYEQYF. The chain is built from TRBV28 and TRBJ2-7; a weak D match, TRBD1 (5 bases). V lost 6 bases and J lost 1, with 13 bases in between. The CDR3 is 14 residues long. The germline V gene has CDR1 MDHEN and CDR2 SYDVKM.

This clonotype was detected many times. The chain recombines TRBV12-3 or TRBV12-4 with TRBJ2-7; no clear D gene. The CDR3 consists of 14 residues. Trimming cost V 5 bases and J 0 bases, with 11 bases left between them. CDR3 bases: TGTGCCAGCAGTCCCCGGGCCAGCTCCTACGAGCAGTACTTC. Its protein product is CASSPRASSYEQYF.

The rearrangement uses TRBV5-1 and TRBJ2-2, with TRBD2 matching 11 bases. The CDR3 runs to 17 residues. The V gene's germline CDR1 is SGHRS and CDR2 YFSETQ. V was pared by 1 base and J by 4 bases, with 6 bases of the junction left unmatched. As DNA, the CDR3 is TGCGCCAGCAGCTTGTTAAGACTAGCGGGGCTCACCGGGGAGCTGTTTTTT. It encodes CASSLLRLAGLTGELFF.

This clonotype was observed many times. This rearrangement joins TRBV4-3 to TRBJ2-1; 11 positions agree with TRBD2. Germline CDR1 LGHNA, CDR2 YSLEER. This CDR3 has 15 residues. Losses at the gene ends were 6 bases for V and 5 bases for J; bases not matched to a gene: 6. As DNA, the CDR3 is TGCGCCAGCAGTCTACTAGCGGGAGTGGACAATGAGCAGTTCTTC. Its translation is CASSLLAGVDNEQFF.

The chain uses TRBV29-1 and TRBJ2-5, with 9 bases matching TRBD2. The length of the CDR3 is 15 residues. V lost 7 bases to trimming and J lost 4 bases; unmatched junction nucleotides: 13. The germline V gene has CDR1 SQVTM and CDR2 ANQGSEA. The CDR3 sequence: CSASLGLAGGETQYF. The DNA of the CDR3 is TGCAGCGCCTCCTTGGGACTAGCCGGCGGAGAGACCCAGTACTTC.

This clonotype was recorded a few times. The V and J genes are TRBV4-2 and TRBJ1-6; D remains unclear. The germline CDR1 and CDR2 sequences are LGHNA and YNFKEQ. The V gene lost 4 bases and the J gene lost 6 bases, with 10 bases spanning the gap. The CDR3 is 14 amino acids. The CDR3 nucleotides read TGTGCCAGCAGCCCTCCACAGATTAATTCACCCCTCCACTTT. Translated: CASSPPQINSPLHF.

This clonotype showed up just a few times. The chain recombines TRBV20-1 with TRBJ2-1; 11 bases fit TRBD2. Germline V gives CDR1 DFQATT, CDR2 SNEGSKA (reference sequence). V dropped 1 base and J dropped 3; count of bases not matched to a gene: 11. CDR3 length: 18 amino acids. CDR3 region: CSARGLAGGPSNYNEQFF. CDR3 bases: TGCAGTGCTAGAGGGTTAGCGGGAGGGCCTTCTAACTACAATGAGCAGTTCTTC.

This clonotype was counted only a few times. The rearrangement joins TRBV30 to TRBJ2-1, with 8 bases that match TRBD2. The CDR3 length is 13 residues. The germline CDR1 and CDR2 sequences are GTSNPN and SVGIG (reference sequence). J lost 12 bases, V lost 3 bases, and 10 bases had no gene match. The CDR3 is CAWSPGVAGRQFF. The CDR3 coding sequence is TGTGCCTGGAGCCCTGGGGTAGCGGGACGGCAGTTCTTC. Together with reference TRBV30 and TRBJ2-1, the CDR3 gives the full variable domain: SQTIHQWPATLVQPVGSPLSLECTVEGTSNPNLYWYRQAAGRGLQLLFYSVGIGQISSEVPQNLSASRPQDRQFILSSKKLLLSDSGFYLCAWSPGVAGRQFFGPGTRLTVL.

This clonotype has a count of ten or more. The chain joins TRBV4-1 to TRBJ2-7; 10 bases fit TRBD2. The CDR3 spans 17 residues. V shed 3 bases, J shed 3 bases, and the junction held 11 bases outside the gene matches. Germline assignment: CDR1 MGHRA and CDR2 YSYEKL. This CDR3 is CASSHHRGGLADYEQYF. Here the CDR3 DNA reads TGCGCCAGCAGCCACCACAGGGGCGGACTAGCGGACTACGAGCAGTACTTC.

This clonotype has ten or more counts. This sequence joins TRBV29-1 and TRBJ2-1; D is uncertain. Germline assignment: CDR1 SQVTM and CDR2 ANQGSEA. The CDR3 spans 14 residues. Trimming took off 4 bases at V and 3 bases at J, with 13 bases between the two ends. For the CDR3, the DNA is TGCAGCGTTGTGGTGGGCCTTAACTACAATGAGCAGTTCTTC. Translated: CSVVVGLNYNEQFF.

The CDR3 sequence: CASSSFSGELFF. DNA of the CDR3: TGTGCCAGCAGTTCTTTCTCCGGGGAGCTGTTTTTT. This rearrangement joins TRBV27 to TRBJ2-2; D is unresolved. The CDR3 runs to 12 residues. V dropped 4 bases and J dropped 6 bases, with 6 bases sitting between them. Germline V lookup: CDR1 MNHEY, CDR2 SMNVEV (reference sequence).

The rearrangement uses TRBV6-1 and TRBJ2-1; the match to TRBD2 covers 10 bases. The CDR3 has 15 amino acids. After removal of 7 bases from V and 6 bases from J, the junction contained 9 bases not matched to a gene. The germline CDR1 and CDR2 sequences are MNHNS and SASEGT. Written as DNA, the CDR3 is TGTGCCAGCATAACAGGACTAGCGGCCCCCAATGAGCAGTTCTTC. Amino acids: CASITGLAAPNEQFF.

The V and J genes are TRBV20-1 and TRBJ2-7, with 13 bases aligning to TRBD2. V gave up 2 bases and J gave up 3 bases; unmatched junction bases: 7. CDR3 length: 16 amino acids. CDR1 is DFQATT, CDR2 SNEGSKA, per germline (reference sequence). CDR3 coding DNA: TGCAGTGCTAGAAAACCGGGACTAGCGGGAATCTACGAGCAGTACTTC. Amino acid sequence: CSARKPGLAGIYEQYF.